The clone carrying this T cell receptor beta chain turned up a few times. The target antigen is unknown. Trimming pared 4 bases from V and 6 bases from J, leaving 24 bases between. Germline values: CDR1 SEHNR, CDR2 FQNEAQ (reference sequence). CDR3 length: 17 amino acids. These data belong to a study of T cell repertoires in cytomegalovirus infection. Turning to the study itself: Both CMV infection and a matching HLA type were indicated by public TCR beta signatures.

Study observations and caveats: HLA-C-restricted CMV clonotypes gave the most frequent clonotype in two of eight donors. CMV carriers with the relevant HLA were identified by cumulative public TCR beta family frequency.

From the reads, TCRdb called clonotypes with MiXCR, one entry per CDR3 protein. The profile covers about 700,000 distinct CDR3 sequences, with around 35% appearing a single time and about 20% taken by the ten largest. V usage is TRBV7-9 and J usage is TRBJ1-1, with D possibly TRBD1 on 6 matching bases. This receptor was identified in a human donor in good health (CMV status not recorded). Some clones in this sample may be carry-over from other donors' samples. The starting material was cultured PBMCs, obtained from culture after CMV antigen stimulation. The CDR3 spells CASSSSGTQPLGAEAFF. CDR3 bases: TGTGCCAGCAGCTCGTCCGGGACACAACCGCTGGGGGCTGAAGCTTTCTTT. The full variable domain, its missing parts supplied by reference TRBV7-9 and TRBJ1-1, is DTGVSQNPRHKITKRGQNVTFRCDPISEHNRLYWYRQTLGQGPEFLTYFQNEAQLEKSRLLSDRFSAERPKGSFSTLEIQRTEQGDSAMYLCASSSSGTQPLGAEAFFGQGTRLTVV.